A single sample gave rise to the 32 T cell receptor beta chains below, sequenced in a study of blood T cell repertoires in COVID-19. Clones were read by immunoSEQ multiplex PCR, and TCRdb kept only the in-frame ones, dropping some. The repertoire holds a few hundred thousand clones, with around 88% as singletons. The sample was peripheral blood. The origin of the receptors is a woman between 65 and 79 years old with COVID-19, enrolled during active disease.

The chain employs TRBV10-3 and TRBJ1-3, with TRBD1 matching over 9 bases. This CDR3 spans 15 amino acids. V trimming: 7 bases; J trimming: 4 bases; junction bases outside the gene matches: 8. The germline CDR1 and CDR2 sequences are ENHRY and SYGVKD. CDR3 loop: CAIKGQGQSGNTIYF. The CDR3 DNA sequence: TGTGCCATCAAGGGACAGGGCCAGTCGGGAAACACCATATATTTT.

The chain carries TRBV6-4 and TRBJ2-7; 7 bases line up with TRBD1. Per the germline V gene, CDR1 is MRHNA and CDR2 is SNTAGT. Unmatched junction bases numbered 9, after V lost 0 bases and J lost 4 bases. CDR3 length: 16 residues. The CDR3 region has the DNA TGTGCCAGCAGTGACTCGAAGGGACAGTTAGGTTACGAGCAGTACTTC. Encoded protein: CASSDSKGQLGYEQYF.

The sample holds one count of this clone. The chain carries TRBV5-6 and TRBJ1-2; 10 nucleotides agree with TRBD1. The CDR3 is 13 amino acids. The V gene end was trimmed by 4 bases and the J gene end by 8 bases; junction bases not matched to a gene: 5. Germline CDR1 is SGHDT and CDR2 is YYEEEE. The CDR3 loop reads CASSTGTGEGYTF. CDR3 DNA: TGTGCCAGCAGCACTGGGACAGGGGAGGGCTACACCTTC.

This clone was picked up a small number of times. This chain connects TRBV3-1 (or the pseudogene TRBV3-2) to TRBJ1-1; D gene unclear. Germline lookup yields CDR1 LGHDT and CDR2 YNNKEL (reference sequence). The CDR3 length is 12 residues. The V end lost 3 bases, the J end lost 1 base, and 3 bases lay between the germline ends. The CDR3 DNA is TGTGCCAGCAGCCACGGGAACACTGAAGCTTTCTTT. Protein: CASSHGNTEAFF.

The rearrangement joins TRBV13 to TRBJ2-3; tentatively, D is TRBD2 (5 bases). Per the germline V gene, CDR1 is PRHDT and CDR2 is FYEKMQ (reference sequence). CDR3 length equals 15 residues. The V end lost 4 bases, the J end lost 7 bases, and 18 bases lay between the germline ends. This chain's CDR3 is CASSSAGLGQNTQYF. CDR3 DNA: TGTGCCAGCAGCTCGGCGGGCCTCGGTCAGAATACGCAGTATTTT.

The chain uses TRBV7-6 and TRBJ2-1; the D gene is possibly TRBD1 (6 bases). This CDR3 spans 17 amino acids. Germline assignment: CDR1 SGHVS and CDR2 FNYEAQ. The ends were cut back, 5 bases at V and 5 bases at J, with 22 bases in the middle. The CDR3 reads CASSHRSQGYLDNEQFF. CDR3 coding DNA: TGTGCCAGCAGCCATAGATCACAGGGTTACCTTGACAATGAGCAGTTCTTC.

The chain has TRBV6-1 and TRBJ2-1, with D possibly being TRBD1 (6 bases). Germline CDR1 MNHNS, CDR2 SASEGT. The CDR3 length is 15 residues. The V end was cut by 5 bases, the J end by 2 bases, with 13 bases between. CDR3 residues: CASSHRVTAYNEQFF. In nucleotides, the CDR3 is TGTGCCAGCAGTCACAGGGTTACTGCCTACAATGAGCAGTTCTTC.

V and J are TRBV24-1 and TRBJ1-2, with TRBD1 matching over 9 bases. Germline lookup yields CDR1 KGHDR and CDR2 SFDVKD. CDR3 length: 15 residues. V lost 4 bases, J lost 7 bases, and 9 bases stayed unmatched. The CDR3 nucleotides read TGTGCCACCAGTGAACGGGACAGGGATCAGGGTGGCTACACCTTC. Encoded protein: CATSERDRDQGGYTF.

This chain joins TRBV11-2 and TRBJ1-2; a possible D gene is TRBD1 (5 bases). The CDR3 runs 15 residues. V lost 0 bases and J lost 8, with 16 bases in between. Germline assignment: CDR1 SGHAT and CDR2 FQNNGV. The CDR3 nucleotides are TGTGCCAGCAGCTTAGACCGAACAGGTGTAGGGGGCTACACCTTC. Translating it yields CASSLDRTGVGGYTF.

The V and J genes are TRBV5-1 and TRBJ2-7, with a tentative D call TRBD2 (6 bases). This CDR3 has 14 residues. V was cut by 3 bases and J by 4 bases, with 14 bases left in between. From germline, CDR1 is SGHRS and CDR2 YFSETQ. The CDR3 loop is CASSSDGTLYEQYF. CDR3 bases: TGCGCCAGCAGCTCGGACGGGACTCTTTACGAGCAGTACTTC. The full variable domain, completed using reference TRBV5-1 and TRBJ2-7, is KAGVTQTPRYLIKTRGQQVTLSCSPISGHRSVSWYQQTPGQGLQFLFEYFSETQRNKGNFPGRFSGRQFSNSRSEMNVSTLELGDSALYLCASSSDGTLYEQYFGPGTRLTVT.

V and J are TRBV30 and TRBJ2-3; 10 bases map to TRBD2. This CDR3 has 15 residues. The junction had 4 bases not matched to a gene; V was cut back by 4 bases and J by 0 bases. Germline lookup yields CDR1 GTSNPN and CDR2 SVGIG (reference sequence). CDR3 DNA sequence: TGTGCCTGGACTAGCGGGGGCCGTAGCACAGATACGCAGTATTTT. Encoded protein: CAWTSGGRSTDTQYF.

This clone has just one count. The chain joins TRBV4-3 to TRBJ2-1, with TRBD2 identical over 16 bases. The V segment lost 4 bases and the J segment 0 bases; nucleotides outside the gene matches: 6. CDR1 LGHNA and CDR2 YSLEER come from the germline V gene. The length of the CDR3 is 19 residues. CDR3 coding DNA: TGCGCCAGCAGCCGATCGGGACTAGCGGGGGGGAGCTCCTACAATGAGCAGTTCTTC. Its protein is CASSRSGLAGGSSYNEQFF.

The J gene is TRBJ2-7, the V gene TRBV28, with TRBD1 matching over 11 bases. V gave up 8 bases and J gave up 2 bases; unmatched junction bases: 5. The length of the CDR3 is 14 residues. Germline loops: CDR1 MDHEN, CDR2 SYDVKM. The CDR3 bases are TGTGCCAGCGTACGGGGACAGGGGGCCTACGAGCAGTACTTC. Residues: CASVRGQGAYEQYF.

The V gene is TRBV3-1 (or the pseudogene TRBV3-2), the J gene TRBJ1-6; no definite D call. The CDR3 spans 14 residues. Trimming took 4 bases from V and 9 from J, leaving 13 bases between them. Germline CDR1 is LGHDT and CDR2 is YNNKEL (reference sequence). CDR3: CASSPERGGSPLHF. CDR3 DNA: TGTGCCAGCAGCCCTGAACGGGGAGGTTCACCCCTCCACTTT.

The chain carries TRBV5-4 and TRBJ2-3; 8 positions agree with TRBD2. J gave up 3 bases and V 0 bases, and 3 bases lay outside the gene matches. The CDR3 totals 15 residues. Germline V gene sequence: CDR1 SGHNT, CDR2 YYREEE (reference sequence). Here the CDR3 reads CASSLGGGGTDTQYF. The CDR3 nucleotides are TGTGCCAGCAGCTTGGGTGGCGGGGGGACAGATACGCAGTATTTT.

The gene calls are TRBV2 and TRBJ1-6, with a weak D call TRBD1 (5 bases). The CDR3 length is 12 residues. Germline CDR1 is SNHLY and CDR2 is FYNNEI. V was clipped by 6 bases and J by 7 bases, with 7 bases between them. In DNA, the CDR3 is TGTGCCAGCAGGGACACCAATTCACCCCTCCACTTT. Translation: CASRDTNSPLHF.

This clone was seen only once. The chain couples TRBV7-2 to TRBJ2-1; 9 nucleotides align to TRBD2. V lost 1 base and J lost 0; bases outside the gene matches: 4. Germline V gene sequence: CDR1 SGHTA, CDR2 FQGNSA. The CDR3 sequence is 17 residues long. For the CDR3, the DNA is TGTGCCAGCAGCTTAGTTTGGCGGGGGGGCTCCTACAATGAGCAGTTCTTC. It is translated as CASSLVWRGGSYNEQFF. The full variable domain, in which reference TRBV7-2 and TRBJ2-1 provide the parts outside the CDR3, is GAGVSQSPSNKVTEKGKDVELRCDPISGHTALYWYRQSLGQGLEFLIYFQGNSAPDKSGLPSDRFSAERTGGSVSTLTIQRTQQEDSAVYLCASSLVWRGGSYNEQFFGPGTRLTVL.

This clone has just a few counts. This sequence joins TRBV30 and TRBJ1-6; D is unresolved. From germline, CDR1 is GTSNPN and CDR2 SVGIG (reference sequence). This CDR3 spans 16 amino acids. V lost 0 bases, J lost 9 bases, and 18 bases lay in between. The CDR3 is CAWSVRGGEGSSPLHF. The DNA for the CDR3 is TGTGCCTGGAGTGTACGGGGAGGAGAGGGAAGTTCACCCCTCCACTTT.

The chain joins TRBV27 to TRBJ2-2; 7 bases fit TRBD1. The CDR3 is 14 residues long. The germline V gene encodes CDR1 MNHEY and CDR2 SMNVEV (reference sequence). J gave up 4 bases and V 5 bases, and 4 bases lay outside the gene matches. The CDR3 protein is CASSPGQITGELFF. CDR3 nucleotide sequence: TGTGCCAGCAGTCCGGGACAGATCACCGGGGAGCTGTTTTTT.

This sequence joins TRBV21-1 and TRBJ2-1; TRBD2 reflects the table's D call only, with no check against the DNA. TRBV21-1 is an annotated pseudogene. This CDR3 has 14 residues. This chain's CDR3 is CASSSSGLDNEQFF. The CDR3 DNA reads as TGTGCCAGCAGCAGCTCAGGACTGGACAATGAGCAGTTCTTC.

The V and J genes are TRBV2 and TRBJ1-2; no clear D. The V gene's germline CDR1 is SNHLY and CDR2 FYNNEI. This CDR3 contains 11 residues. The ends were cut back, 5 bases at V and 6 bases at J, with 7 bases in the middle. The CDR3 sequence: CASSLRDGYTF. The CDR3 nucleotides are TGTGCCAGCAGTCTGAGGGATGGCTACACCTTC.

The chain uses TRBV7-2 and TRBJ2-7; 8 bases map to TRBD2. Germline V gene data show CDR1 as SGHTA and CDR2 as FQGNSA. The CDR3 is made up of 13 amino acids. With V trimmed by 6 bases and J by 6 bases, 7 bases remained unmatched. The chain's CDR3 is CASSSGTRGEQYF. In DNA, the CDR3 is TGTGCCAGCAGTAGCGGGACCCGTGGCGAGCAGTACTTC.

This chain uses TRBV6-1 with TRBJ1-1, with 7 bases matching TRBD1. The CDR3 is 15 residues long. CDR1 is MNHNS, CDR2 SASEGT, per germline. The trim removed 3 bases at V and 7 bases at J, leaving 11 bases unmatched. CDR3 sequence (DNA): TGTGCCAGCAGTGACCGAGACAGGGCTTATAATGAAGCTTTCTTT. Its protein is CASSDRDRAYNEAFF.

V and J are TRBV5-1 and TRBJ1-2, with 8 positions matching TRBD1. Looked up from germline, CDR1 is SGHRS and CDR2 is YFSETQ. V shed 4 bases, J shed 4 bases, and the junction held 15 bases outside the gene matches. There are 17 residues in the CDR3. The CDR3 DNA reads TGCGCCAGCAGCCCCGAGCCCGGCCGGACAGGGAGCTATGGCTACACCTTC. Translated, it gives CASSPEPGRTGSYGYTF.

The chain carries TRBV2 and TRBJ1-2, with 9 bases identical to TRBD1. The J segment lost 4 bases and the V segment lost 3 bases, leaving 6 bases of the junction unmatched. CDR1 is SNHLY, CDR2 FYNNEI, per germline. This CDR3 region has 15 residues. The CDR3 bases are TGTGCCAGCAGTGACTCGGACAGGGGAGGCTATGGCTACACCTTC. This gives the protein CASSDSDRGGYGYTF.

The chain is built from TRBV7-2 and TRBJ2-3, with 12 nucleotides matching TRBD2. From germline, CDR1 is SGHTA and CDR2 FQGNSA. J was trimmed by 4 bases and V by 1 base; bases with no gene match: 9. This CDR3 is built from 18 residues. In nucleotides, the CDR3 is TGTGCCAGCAGCTTAGAAGGGCTAGCGGGGGGGCTGGCAGATACGCAGTATTTT. Amino acids: CASSLEGLAGGLADTQYF.

V usage is TRBV11-2 and J usage is TRBJ2-2; TRBD1 aligns across 8 bases. The V and J ends lost 1 base and 5 bases, in that order; junction bases with no gene match: 9. The CDR3 covers 17 residues. The V gene's germline CDR1 is SGHAT and CDR2 FQNNGV. The CDR3 region is CASSLVVGQVGTGELFF. CDR3 DNA sequence: TGTGCCAGCAGCTTAGTCGTGGGACAGGTTGGGACCGGGGAGCTGTTTTTT.

The CDR3 region is CASSPPKGQDNSPLHF. CDR3 DNA: TGTGCCAGCAGCCCCCCTAAGGGACAGGATAATTCACCCCTCCACTTT. The chain recombines TRBV28 with TRBJ1-6, with 8 nucleotides matching TRBD1. J gave up 5 bases and V 6 bases, and 9 bases lay outside the gene matches. Germline V CDR1 and CDR2: MDHEN, SYDVKM. There are 16 residues in the CDR3.

The V gene is TRBV11-2, the J gene TRBJ2-7; the match to TRBD1 covers 8 bases. Trimming removed 5 bases from V and 5 bases from J; junction bases left unmatched: 5. This CDR3 has 13 amino acids. Germline-derived CDR1 and CDR2 are SGHAT and FQNNGV. The CDR3 reads CASSPDRVNEQYF. DNA for the CDR3: TGTGCCAGCAGCCCGGACAGGGTCAACGAGCAGTACTTC.

V gene TRBV2 combines with J gene TRBJ2-3, with 11 positions matching TRBD2. From germline, CDR1 is SNHLY and CDR2 FYNNEI. V was pared by 7 bases and J by 4 bases, with 7 bases of the junction left unmatched. The CDR3 spans 15 residues. CDR3 bases: TGTGCCAGCAACCCGACTAGCGGGGTTGCAGATACGCAGTATTTT. Protein product: CASNPTSGVADTQYF.

V is TRBV10-1 and J is TRBJ2-1, with 7 bases lining up with TRBD1. CDR1 and CDR2 from the germline V gene are WNHNN and SYGVQD (reference sequence). This CDR3 is built from 14 residues. Trimming removed 2 bases from V and 3 bases from J; junction bases left unmatched: 1. The CDR3 nucleotides are TGCGCCAGCAGTGAGGGGACAGACTACAATGAGCAGTTCTTC. This codes for CASSEGTDYNEQFF.

This sequence joins TRBV19 and TRBJ1-2, with TRBD1 identical over 7 bases. Unmatched junction bases numbered 7, after V lost 5 bases and J lost 1 base. CDR3 length: 15 amino acids. CDR1 is LNHDA, CDR2 SQIVND, per germline (reference sequence). The CDR3 loop reads CASSLGTALNYGYTF. As DNA, the CDR3 is TGTGCCAGTAGTCTCGGGACAGCCCTTAACTATGGCTACACCTTC.